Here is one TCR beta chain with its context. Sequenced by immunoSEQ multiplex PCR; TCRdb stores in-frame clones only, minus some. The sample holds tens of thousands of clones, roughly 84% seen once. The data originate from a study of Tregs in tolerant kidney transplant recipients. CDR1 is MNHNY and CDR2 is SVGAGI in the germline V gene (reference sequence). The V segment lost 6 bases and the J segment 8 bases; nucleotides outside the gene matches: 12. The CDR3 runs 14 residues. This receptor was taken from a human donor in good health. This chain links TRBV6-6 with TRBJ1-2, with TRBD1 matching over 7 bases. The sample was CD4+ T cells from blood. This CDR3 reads CASRNTGDGWGYTF. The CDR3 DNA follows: TGTGCCAGCAGGAATACAGGGGATGGGTGGGGCTACACCTTC.